Below, 19 T cell receptor beta chains from the same sample are listed, as sequenced in a study of shared clonotypes between healthy human individuals. Assay used: immunoSEQ multiplex PCR; TCRdb lists only in-frame clones, some missing. The data contain about 1.5 million clones, nearly 99% of them seen just once; the ten biggest clones take up roughly 0.4%. The sequenced material came from naive CD4+ T cells sorted from blood. As for subset: CD45RA+ positively selected. These receptors originate from a young man in good health.

In regard to this clone: Distinct nucleotide sequences in the sample also encode this CDR3. The rearrangement uses TRBV20-1 and TRBJ2-1; no reliable D call. Looked up from germline, CDR1 is DFQATT and CDR2 is SNEGSKA (reference sequence). V gave up 3 bases and J gave up 6 bases, with 3 bases separating them. CDR3 length: 10 residues. This CDR3 reads CSASPNEQFF. CDR3 DNA: TGCAGTGCTAGCCCCAATGAGCAGTTCTTC.

This chain links TRBV7-9 with TRBJ2-7; 14 nucleotides line up with TRBD2. This CDR3 is built from 16 residues. Germline trimming cut 5 bases from V and 1 base from J; bases unmatched to any gene: 4. The V gene's germline CDR1 is SEHNR and CDR2 FQNEAQ (reference sequence). In DNA form, the CDR3 reads TGTGCCAGCAGCCAGGGACTAGCGGGAGCGTCCTACGAGCAGTACTTC. Residues: CASSQGLAGASYEQYF.

The chain uses TRBV27 and TRBJ2-3; D ambiguous. V shed 3 bases and J shed 5 bases, with 6 bases lying between them. This CDR3 has 12 residues. The germline gives CDR1 MNHEY, CDR2 SMNVEV (reference sequence). The CDR3 loop reads CASSLKGDTQYF. The CDR3, as DNA: TGTGCCAGCAGTTTGAAGGGAGATACGCAGTATTTT.

CDR3 nucleotides: TGTGCCAGCAGCTTACGACAGCAATCGCTTGGAACCATATATTTT. It encodes CASSLRQQSLGTIYF. This chain connects TRBV5-6 to TRBJ1-3, with D perhaps TRBD1 (5 bases). This CDR3 is built from 15 residues. V was clipped by 2 bases and J by 10 bases, with 19 bases between them. CDR1 is SGHDT, CDR2 YYEEEE, per germline. Based on the CDR3 plus reference TRBV5-6 and TRBJ1-3, the full variable domain is DAGVTQSPTHLIKTRGQQVTLRCSPKSGHDTVSWYQQALGQGPQFIFQYYEEEERQRGNFPDRFSGHQFPNYSSELNVNALLLGDSALYLCASSLRQQSLGTIYFGEGSWLTVV.

The chain recombines TRBV28 with TRBJ2-7; 7 nucleotides match TRBD2. CDR1 is MDHEN, CDR2 SYDVKM, per germline. J gave up 6 bases and V 8 bases, and 4 bases lay outside the gene matches. This CDR3 spans 11 amino acids. The CDR3 reads CASGEGGEQYF. The CDR3 DNA sequence: TGTGCCAGCGGGGAGGGCGGCGAGCAGTACTTC.

The V call is TRBV2, the J call TRBJ2-5; 8 nucleotides agree with TRBD2. V dropped 3 bases and J dropped 5; count of bases not matched to a gene: 8. Germline V lookup: CDR1 SNHLY, CDR2 FYNNEI. The CDR3 contains 15 residues. CDR3: CASSESGGPDETQYF. CDR3 coding DNA: TGTGCCAGCAGTGAGTCGGGAGGGCCCGATGAGACCCAGTACTTC.

The CDR3 region has the DNA TGTGCCACCAGCAGACGGGACAAGTACACAGATACGCAGTATTTT. It translates to CATSRRDKYTDTQYF. This chain joins TRBV15 and TRBJ2-3, with a weak D call TRBD1 (6 bases). The CDR3 runs to 15 residues. V gave up 2 bases and J gave up 2 bases, with 11 bases separating them. The germline CDR1 and CDR2 sequences are LNHNV and YYDKDF (reference sequence).

The genes are TRBV4-1 and TRBJ1-2, with D tentatively TRBD1 (5 bases). Germline V gives CDR1 MGHRA, CDR2 YSYEKL. Trimming shortened V by 6 bases and J by 5 bases, and 13 bases separated the two germline ends. CDR3 length: 13 amino acids. CDR3 DNA sequence: TGCGCCAGCAGGGCTCAGGGCCAATATGGCTACACCTTC. This encodes CASRAQGQYGYTF.

The chain combines TRBV5-6 with TRBJ2-7; unclear D gene. Germline values: CDR1 SGHDT, CDR2 YYEEEE. V gave up 0 bases and J gave up 2 bases, with 9 bases separating them. This CDR3 contains 14 residues. The CDR3 bases are TGTGCCAGCAGCTTGGCCTCTCCCACCTACGAGCAGTACTTC. Translated: CASSLASPTYEQYF.

A note on this clone: Other DNA sequences in the sample encode the same CDR3. This rearrangement joins TRBV20-1 to TRBJ2-1; unclear D gene. V shed 3 bases and J shed 10 bases, with 1 base lying between them. CDR1 is DFQATT and CDR2 is SNEGSKA in the germline V gene (reference sequence). The CDR3 is 8 residues long. The CDR3 spells CSAREQFF. The CDR3, as DNA: TGCAGTGCTAGGGAGCAGTTCTTC.

The chain joins TRBV18 to TRBJ2-3; D unresolved. In germline, CDR1 is KGHSH, CDR2 LQKENI. There are 15 residues in the CDR3. Trimming stripped 2 bases from V and 2 bases from J, with 11 bases between. CDR3 residues: CASSPIHRDTDTQYF. Here the CDR3 DNA reads TGTGCCAGCTCACCAATCCACAGAGACACAGATACGCAGTATTTT.

The rearrangement links TRBV6-4 to TRBJ2-1, with TRBD2 matching over 8 bases. Trimming at V came to 6 bases and at J to 0 bases, leaving 19 bases not matched to a gene. The CDR3 is 20 amino acids. CDR1 and CDR2 from the germline V gene are MRHNA and SNTAGT. The CDR3 sequence is CASRGGVSGTRYGSYNEQFF. The CDR3 DNA sequence: TGTGCCAGCAGGGGGGGAGTTAGCGGGACTCGGTACGGCTCCTACAATGAGCAGTTCTTC.

This clone was recorded only once. The sample contains more than one DNA sequence encoding this CDR3. The rearrangement links TRBV5-4 to TRBJ2-5; TRBD1 agrees at 10 bases. CDR3 length: 14 residues. Trimming took 3 bases from V and 5 from J; bases not matched to a gene: 4. Germline V gene sequence: CDR1 SGHNT, CDR2 YYREEE (reference sequence). The CDR3 loop reads CASSWGQGRETQYF. CDR3 nucleotides: TGTGCCAGCAGCTGGGGACAGGGGCGGGAGACCCAGTACTTC.

This sequence joins TRBV6-1 and TRBJ2-2; 8 nucleotides line up with TRBD1. Germline CDR1 and CDR2: MNHNS and SASEGT. V lost 0 bases, J lost 8 bases, and 8 bases stayed unmatched. CDR3 length: 16 residues. The CDR3 loop reads CASSEALDRAKGELFF. The CDR3 bases are TGTGCCAGCAGTGAAGCGCTGGACAGGGCCAAAGGGGAGCTGTTTTTT.

The V gene is TRBV10-3, the J gene TRBJ2-7; TRBD1 might be the D (6 bases). Between the trimmed V and J ends, which lost 8 bases and 1 base, there was a span of 9 bases. Germline CDR1 is ENHRY and CDR2 is SYGVKD. The CDR3 is 12 residues long. Written as DNA, the CDR3 is TGTGCCATCCGGGACAAGTCCTACGAGCAGTACTTC. It translates to CAIRDKSYEQYF.

The chain employs TRBV6-1 and TRBJ2-2, with 7 positions matching TRBD2. Trimming cost V 4 bases and J 6 bases; bases outside gene matches: 5. Germline values: CDR1 MNHNS, CDR2 SASEGT. The CDR3 extends over 14 amino acids. The CDR3 here is CASSVPGLAGELFF. The DNA of the CDR3 is TGTGCCAGCAGTGTCCCAGGACTAGCCGGGGAGCTGTTTTTT.

Only one count was recorded for this clone. The rearrangement uses TRBV5-1 and TRBJ2-2; no clear D. V was trimmed by 1 base and J by 7 bases, leaving 14 bases between them. The CDR3 loop spans 15 amino acids. Germline loops: CDR1 SGHRS, CDR2 YFSETQ. CDR3 nucleotides: TGCGCCAGCAGCTTGACTCCGGCGACGAGCGGGGAGCTGTTTTTT. Its translation is CASSLTPATSGELFF. The full variable domain, rest sourced from reference TRBV5-1 and TRBJ2-2, is KAGVTQTPRYLIKTRGQQVTLSCSPISGHRSVSWYQQTPGQGLQFLFEYFSETQRNKGNFPGRFSGRQFSNSRSEMNVSTLELGDSALYLCASSLTPATSGELFFGEGSRLTVL.

The chain uses TRBV7-6 and TRBJ2-5, with D possibly TRBD2 on 5 matching bases. The V gene lost 5 bases and the J gene lost 5 bases, with 21 bases spanning the gap. The CDR3 is 16 amino acids. Per the germline V gene, CDR1 is SGHVS and CDR2 is FNYEAQ. CDR3: CASSPALAFRRETQYF. In DNA form, the CDR3 reads TGTGCCAGCAGCCCCGCTCTAGCTTTTAGGAGGGAGACCCAGTACTTC.

V usage is TRBV4-3 and J usage is TRBJ2-5, with TRBD2 matching 14 bases. After removal of 2 bases from V and 2 bases from J, the junction contained 1 base not matched to a gene. CDR1 is LGHNA, CDR2 YSLEER, per germline. This CDR3 comprises 16 residues. The CDR3 spells CASSQRLAGGQETQYF. DNA of the CDR3: TGCGCCAGCAGCCAACGACTAGCGGGAGGGCAAGAGACCCAGTACTTC.